This T cell receptor (beta chain) was captured in a study of blood T cell repertoires in COVID-19. As handled by the study authors: Reference gene primers were amplified, and this amplification served to estimate nucleated cell counts. This table comes from immunoSEQ multiplex PCR, and its TCRdb copy is limited to in-frame clones, with some not included. V and J calls and clone size are given by that table; D and trimming were obtained from the DNA. In the table there are over 140,000 clones, 60% to 80% of which are singletons. Germline CDR1 reads MNHEY; CDR2 reads SMNVEV (reference sequence). V shed 6 bases, J shed 5 bases, and the junction held 8 bases outside the gene matches. The CDR3 loop spans 16 amino acids. This clone showed up just a few times.

The chain couples TRBV27 to TRBJ2-1; 12 bases fit TRBD2. Sequencing was carried out using PBMCs or T cells enriched from blood (not recorded which). This TCR was recovered from a woman between 45 and 60 years old who had recovered from COVID-19. DNA of the CDR3: TGTGCCAGCAGAAGTGGGACTAGCGGGCGCAACAATGAGCAGTTCTTC. Amino acids: CASRSGTSGRNNEQFF.